The sequence of this T cell receptor beta chain was determined in a study of blood T cell repertoires in COVID-19. Study-level information: Sources were T cells, B-cell-depleted T cells, or PBMCs; the material itself was cDNA or gDNA.

Measured with immunoSEQ multiplex PCR; TCRdb has only the in-frame clones, and not every one. The sample consists of approximately 300,000 clones, around 81% of them appearing once. The V end was cut by 2 bases, the J end by 4 bases, with 11 bases between. CDR1 and CDR2 (germline): MDHEN, SYDVKM. The CDR3 length is 15 residues. The chain has TRBV28 and TRBJ2-2; weak D call: TRBD1 (6 bases). The clonotype comes from a person aged 70 to 85 with COVID-19, enrolled during active disease. The sample comprised peripheral blood. The CDR3 here is CASSLIGTTTGELFF. DNA for the CDR3: TGTGCCAGCAGTTTAATCGGGACAACCACCGGGGAGCTGTTTTTT.